These 18 T cell receptor beta chains originate from one sample sequenced in a study of control samples from healthy donors and cancer patients (dated by TCRdb to the early 2020s). Receptors were amplified or captured by the immunoSEQ multiplex PCR assay. TCRdb took over this immuneACCESS table, retaining in-frame rearrangements with V and J assigned. Such tables are incomplete; in checked studies, under half of the missing clones stem from an unresolved V gene, and the remainder is unexplained. A total of 71,000 or so clones appear in this sample, roughly nine tenths of them only once. The top ten clonotypes cover about 19% of the sample. The sequencing input was PBMCs. The receptors were sampled from a man between 60 and 70 years old with lung cancer.

In nucleotides, the CDR3 is TGTGCCAGCAAAGACCGAGGCGAGACCCAGTACTTC. Translated, it gives CASKDRGETQYF. The J gene is TRBJ2-5, the V gene TRBV2, with no clear D. The V end lost 7 bases, the J end lost 5 bases, and 11 bases lay between the germline ends. Germline loops: CDR1 SNHLY, CDR2 FYNNEI. The CDR3 is 12 residues long.

V usage is TRBV9 and J usage is TRBJ1-1; D may be TRBD1 (5 bases). The CDR3 loop spans 15 amino acids. CDR1 is SGDLS, CDR2 YYNGEE, per germline. The V gene lost 0 bases and the J gene lost 3 bases, with 12 bases spanning the gap. The CDR3: CASSVDWGFDTEAFF. CDR3 DNA: TGTGCCAGCAGCGTAGATTGGGGGTTCGACACTGAAGCTTTCTTT.

This clone was counted a few times. The V and J genes are TRBV10-1 and TRBJ2-2; unclear D gene. From germline, CDR1 is WNHNN and CDR2 SYGVQD (reference sequence). CDR3 length: 17 residues. Trimming removed 6 bases from V and 6 bases from J, with 23 bases in between. The CDR3 bases are TGCGCCAGCAGCTCATTTGTCGACGATGCTGGGTCCGGGGAGCTGTTTTTT. Translated, it gives CASSSFVDDAGSGELFF.

The rearrangement links TRBV18 to TRBJ1-1; D is undetermined. Trimming shortened V by 3 bases and J by 0 bases, and 5 bases separated the two germline ends. CDR1 and CDR2 from the germline V gene are KGHSH and LQKENI. The CDR3 is 13 residues long. CDR3: CASSPGLNTEAFF. DNA of the CDR3: TGTGCCAGCTCACCCGGTTTGAACACTGAAGCTTTCTTT.

The DNA of the CDR3 is TGTGCCTGGACCCCCGGTAAAAACATTCAGTACTTC. This sequence encodes CAWTPGKNIQYF. This chain joins TRBV30 and TRBJ2-4; D is unclear. Trimming took off 4 bases at V and 4 bases at J, with 8 bases between the two ends. The CDR3 has 12 residues. Germline V lookup: CDR1 GTSNPN, CDR2 SVGIG (reference sequence).

This clone was detected only once. V usage is TRBV25-1 and J usage is TRBJ1-1; D ambiguous. This CDR3 is built from 14 residues. Trimming took 2 bases from V and 1 from J, leaving 8 bases between them. Looked up from germline, CDR1 is MGHDK and CDR2 is SYGVNS. CDR3 amino acids: CASSEQRGNTEAFF. The CDR3 DNA reads as TGTGCCAGCAGTGAACAACGGGGGAACACTGAAGCTTTCTTT. Drawing the rest from reference TRBV25-1 and TRBJ1-1, the complete variable domain is EADIYQTPRYLVIGTGKKITLECSQTMGHDKMYWYQQDPGMELHLIHYSYGVNSTEKGDLSSESTVSRIRTEHFPLTLESARPSHTSQYLCASSEQRGNTEAFFGQGTRLTVV.

V gene TRBV7-8 combines with J gene TRBJ2-1; D might be TRBD1 (5 bases). The V and J ends lost 3 bases and 7 bases respectively, with 13 bases between them. The length of the CDR3 is 14 residues. Germline CDR1 reads SGHVS; CDR2 reads FQNEAQ. CDR3 amino acids: CASSFPLGVNEQFF. In nucleotides, the CDR3 is TGTGCCAGCAGCTTCCCATTAGGGGTAAATGAGCAGTTCTTC.

This chain connects TRBV18 to TRBJ1-2; D call uncertain. Germline loops: CDR1 KGHSH, CDR2 LQKENI. With 6 bases removed from V and 2 bases from J, the gap between germline ends came to 16 bases. The length of the CDR3 is 15 residues. The CDR3 loop is CASSPSGVANYGYTF. CDR3 coding DNA: TGTGCCAGCTCCCCCTCGGGAGTTGCCAACTATGGCTACACCTTC.

V is TRBV6-2 or TRBV6-3 and J is TRBJ2-7, with D maybe TRBD1 (6 bases). V gave up 4 bases and J gave up 7 bases, with 14 bases separating them. From germline, CDR1 is MNHEY and CDR2 SVGEGT. The CDR3 totals 13 residues. This chain's CDR3 is CASSWGQELEQYV. The CDR3 DNA is TGTGCCAGCAGTTGGGGACAAGAACTTGAGCAGTACGTC.

This sequence joins TRBV12-3 or TRBV12-4 and TRBJ2-7, with D hard to call. The CDR3 covers 13 residues. The V and J ends lost 6 bases and 4 bases respectively, with 13 bases between them. The CDR3 spells CASSFPPSYEQYF. CDR3 DNA sequence: TGTGCCAGCAGCTTCCCGCCGAGTTACGAGCAGTACTTC.

The chain couples TRBV5-4 to TRBJ2-2; TRBD1 matches at 11 bases. Germline loops: CDR1 SGHNT, CDR2 YYREEE (reference sequence). The junction had 2 bases not matched to a gene; V was cut back by 2 bases and J by 2 bases. The CDR3 is 16 residues long. CDR3 loop: CASSFGTGGNTGELFF. CDR3 DNA: TGTGCCAGCAGCTTCGGGACAGGGGGAAACACCGGGGAGCTGTTTTTT.

This sequence joins TRBV29-1 and TRBJ1-2; D is unclear. Trimming removed 0 bases at V and 2 bases at J, with 10 bases between. Germline lookup yields CDR1 SQVTM and CDR2 ANQGSEA. The CDR3 has 14 residues. The CDR3 DNA sequence: TGCAGCGTTGAAGATAAACTCTTCAACTATGGCTACACCTTC. As protein: CSVEDKLFNYGYTF.

A few counts support this clone. The chain couples TRBV10-2 to TRBJ1-5; D is unresolved. The V end was cut by 2 bases, the J end by 2 bases, with 10 bases between. The CDR3 extends over 15 amino acids. Germline lookup yields CDR1 WSHSY and CDR2 SAAADI. The DNA for the CDR3 is TGCGCCAGCAGTGAGGTCTTCGAGGGCAATCAGCCCCAGCATTTT. Translated, it gives CASSEVFEGNQPQHF.

This clone was observed once. This same CDR3 is encoded by further DNA sequences in the sample. The chain joins TRBV5-4 to TRBJ2-6; D gene ambiguous. The germline V gene encodes CDR1 SGHNT and CDR2 YYREEE (reference sequence). The CDR3 is 17 residues long. The V gene lost 0 bases and the J gene lost 4 bases, with 14 bases spanning the gap. The CDR3 here is CASSLETSVLGANVLTF. The CDR3 DNA is TGTGCCAGCAGCTTGGAAACATCAGTCTTGGGGGCCAACGTCCTGACTTTC.

This clone was detected only a few times. The rearrangement uses TRBV7-2 and TRBJ1-5; 7 bases are shared with TRBD1. Per germline, CDR1 SGHTA and CDR2 FQGNSA. This CDR3 spans 18 amino acids. Trimming took 5 bases from V and 0 from J; bases not matched to a gene: 13. CDR3 in amino acids: CASSADRAASYSNQPQHF. The DNA for the CDR3 is TGTGCCAGCAGCGCCGACAGGGCCGCCTCTTATAGCAATCAGCCCCAGCATTTT. Looking up the rest from reference TRBV7-2 and TRBJ1-5 gives the full variable domain: GAGVSQSPSNKVTEKGKDVELRCDPISGHTALYWYRQSLGQGLEFLIYFQGNSAPDKSGLPSDRFSAERTGGSVSTLTIQRTQQEDSAVYLCASSADRAASYSNQPQHFGDGTRLSIL.

V is TRBV2 and J is TRBJ2-1; D may be TRBD2 (7 bases). The CDR3 loop spans 15 amino acids. Trimming removed 5 bases at V and 3 bases at J, with 14 bases between. CDR1 is SNHLY and CDR2 is FYNNEI in the germline V gene. Written as DNA, the CDR3 is TGTGCCAGCAGTACACAGGGAGGGAACTACAATGAGCAGTTCTTC. The encoded protein is CASSTQGGNYNEQFF.

The chain has TRBV30 and TRBJ2-2; 8 bases agree with TRBD1. Trimming at V came to 2 bases and at J to 7 bases, leaving 9 bases not matched to a gene. Germline V CDR1 and CDR2: GTSNPN, SVGIG (reference sequence). This CDR3 has 15 residues. The CDR3 reads CAWSILAGGSGELFF. The CDR3 region has the DNA TGTGCCTGGAGTATTCTGGCAGGGGGCAGCGGGGAGCTGTTTTTT.

The sample holds a few counts of this clone. The chain joins TRBV9 to TRBJ2-7; 11 bases align to TRBD1. The V gene end was trimmed by 4 bases and the J gene end by 3 bases; junction bases not matched to a gene: 6. Germline V gene lookup returns CDR1 SGDLS and CDR2 YYNGEE. CDR3 length equals 15 residues. CDR3 coding DNA: TGTGCCAGCAGCCCGGATGGGACAGGGGGCTACGAGCAGTACTTC. Protein: CASSPDGTGGYEQYF.